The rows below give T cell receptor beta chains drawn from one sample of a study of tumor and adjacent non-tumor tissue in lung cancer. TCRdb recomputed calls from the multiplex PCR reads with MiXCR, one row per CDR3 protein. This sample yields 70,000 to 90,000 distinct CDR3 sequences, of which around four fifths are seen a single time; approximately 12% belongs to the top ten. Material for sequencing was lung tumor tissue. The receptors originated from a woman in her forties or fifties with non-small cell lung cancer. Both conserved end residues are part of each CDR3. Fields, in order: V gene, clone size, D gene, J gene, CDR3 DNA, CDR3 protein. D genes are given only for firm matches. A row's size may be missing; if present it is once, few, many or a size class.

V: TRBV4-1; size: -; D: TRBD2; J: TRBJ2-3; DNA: TGCGCCAGCATACAGAGGGCGGGAGCTGATACGCAGTATTTT; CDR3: CASIQRAGADTQYF
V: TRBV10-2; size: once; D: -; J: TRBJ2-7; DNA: TGCGCCAGCAGTGACTCGATGACGGCCTACGAGCAGTACTTC; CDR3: CASSDSMTAYEQYF
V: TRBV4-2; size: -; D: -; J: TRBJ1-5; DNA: TGTGCCAGCAGCCAAGGACCTAGATATAGCAATCAGCCCGAGCATTTT; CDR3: CASSQGPRYSNQPEHF
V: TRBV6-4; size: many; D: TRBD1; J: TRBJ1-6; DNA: TGTGCCAGCAGTGACTCGAACAGGGGTTCACCCCTCCACTTT; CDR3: CASSDSNRGSPLHF
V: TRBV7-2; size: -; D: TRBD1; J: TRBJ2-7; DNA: TGTGCCAGCAGCCGAACCAGACAGGGAAGCAGCGACCAGTACTTC; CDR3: CASSRTRQGSSDQYF
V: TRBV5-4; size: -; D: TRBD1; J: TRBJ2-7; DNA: TGTGCCAGGGGCATGGGACAGACCTACGAGCAGTACTTC; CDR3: CARGMGQTYEQYF
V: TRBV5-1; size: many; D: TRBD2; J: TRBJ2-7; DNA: TGCGCCAGCAGCCCCCAGGGTAGCGGGGACGAGCAGTACTTC; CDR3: CASSPQGSGDEQYF
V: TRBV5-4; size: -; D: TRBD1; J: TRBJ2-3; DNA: TGTGTCAGCAGCTCCAGGACAGGGGGTGGAGATACACAGTATTTT; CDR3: CVSSSRTGGGDTQYF
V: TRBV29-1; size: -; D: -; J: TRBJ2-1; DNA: TGCAGCGTTACCAGGGAGGCGGTCTCCTGCAATCAGCAGTTCTTC; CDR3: CSVTREAVSCNQQFF
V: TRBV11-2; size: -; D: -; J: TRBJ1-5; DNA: TGTACCAGCAGCTTTGAAGACATAGGTTCCCAGCCCCAGCATTTT; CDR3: CTSSFEDIGSQPQHF
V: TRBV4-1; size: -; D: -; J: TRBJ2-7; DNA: TGCACCAGCAGCCAAGAGGCTCAGCCTTCCTACGAGCAGTACTTC; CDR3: CTSSQEAQPSYEQYF
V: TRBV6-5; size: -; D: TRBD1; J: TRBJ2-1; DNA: TGTGCCAGCAGCACAATAAGGACAGGGAAATATAATGAGCAGATCTTC; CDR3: CASSTIRTGKYNEQIF
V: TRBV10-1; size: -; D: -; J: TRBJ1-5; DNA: TGCGCCAGCACTGAAAGGAGAGGGGCTATCAATCAGCCCCAGCATTTT; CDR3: CASTERRGAINQPQHF
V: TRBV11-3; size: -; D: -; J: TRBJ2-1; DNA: TGTACCAACAGCTTAGTGGGCGGCTCCTACAATGAGCAGTTCTTC; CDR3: CTNSLVGGSYNEQFF
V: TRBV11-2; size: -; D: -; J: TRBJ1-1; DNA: TGTGCCAGCAGCATTCTAATGCTGGGAACTGAAGCTTTCTTC; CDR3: CASSILMLGTEAFF
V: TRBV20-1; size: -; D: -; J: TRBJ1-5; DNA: TGCAGTACTGGCAAGGGCGGGGATCAGCCCCAGCATTTT; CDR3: CSTGKGGDQPQHF
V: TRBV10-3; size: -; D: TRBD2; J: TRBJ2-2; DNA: TGTGCCGTTCCTTCGGGACTAGCGGAAAACACCGGGGAGTTGTTTTTT; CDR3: CAVPSGLAENTGELFF
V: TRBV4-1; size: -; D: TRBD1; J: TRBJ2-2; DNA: TGCGCCAGCAGCCTCTTGGGACAGGGTGGTGGCACCGTGGAGCTGTTTTTT; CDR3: CASSLLGQGGGTVELFF
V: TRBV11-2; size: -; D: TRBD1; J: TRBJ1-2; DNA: TGTGCCAGCAGCTTAGGACCGGACAGGAACTATGGCTACATCTTC; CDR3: CASSLGPDRNYGYIF
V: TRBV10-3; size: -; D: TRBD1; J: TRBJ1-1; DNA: TGCGCCATCAATCCTGTTTCAGGGGGCGTGAACACTGAAGCTTTCTTT; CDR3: CAINPVSGGVNTEAFF
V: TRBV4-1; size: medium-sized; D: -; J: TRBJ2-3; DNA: TGCGCCAGCAGCCAAGTGAGGGACTTCACAGATACGCAGTATTTT; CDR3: CASSQVRDFTDTQYF
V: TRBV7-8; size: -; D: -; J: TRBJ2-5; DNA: TGTGCCAGCAGCCTGACGGAAACCCGGTACTTC; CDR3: CASSLTETRYF
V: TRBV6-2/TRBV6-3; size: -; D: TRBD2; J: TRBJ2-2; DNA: TGTGTCAGCAGTTACAGCGGGGAAGGCGGGGAGCTCCTTTTT; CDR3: CVSSYSGEGGELLF
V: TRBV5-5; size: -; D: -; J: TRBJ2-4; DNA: TGTGCCAGCAGCTTGGGCCCAGGTCAAAACATTCAGTACTTC; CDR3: CASSLGPGQNIQYF
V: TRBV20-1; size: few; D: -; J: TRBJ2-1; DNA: TGCAGTGCCAAGAAGGCTTGGGGGCGGTTCTTC; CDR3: CSAKKAWGRFF
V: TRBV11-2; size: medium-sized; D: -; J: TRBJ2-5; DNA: TGTGCCAGCAGCTTAGGAGGGGCGGGGAACCAAGAGACCCAGTACTTC; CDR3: CASSLGGAGNQETQYF